Shown below are 30 T cell receptor beta chains from a single sample sequenced in a study of T cells after yellow fever vaccination. In TCRdb, the 5' RACE reads were re-called with MiXCR into one record per CDR3 protein. The sample lists about 210,000 distinct CDR3 sequences, more than 3% occurring once. The material sequenced was CD4+ T cells sorted from PBMCs, taken 10 days after the yellow fever booster vaccination. These receptors were collected from a young man who received the YFV17D yellow fever vaccine.

This clonotype was detected ten times or more. The chain is built from TRBV7-9 and TRBJ1-3; D not certain. V dropped 4 bases and J dropped 4 bases, with 5 bases sitting between them. The germline CDR1 and CDR2 sequences are SEHNR and FQNEAQ (reference sequence). The CDR3 is 12 amino acids. CDR3 DNA: TGTGCCAGCAGCTCCCAGGGAAACACCATATATTTT. This sequence encodes CASSSQGNTIYF. The full variable domain, with the rest looked up from reference TRBV7-9 and TRBJ1-3, is DTGVSQNPRHKITKRGQNVTFRCDPISEHNRLYWYRQTLGQGPEFLTYFQNEAQLEKSRLLSDRFSAERPKGSFSTLEIQRTEQGDSAMYLCASSSQGNTIYFGEGSWLTVV.

This clonotype was picked up many times. This CDR3 is CASSLPGANSNQPQHF. CDR3 in DNA: TGTGCCAGCAGCTTGCCAGGGGCAAATAGCAATCAGCCCCAGCATTTT. V gene TRBV7-8 combines with J gene TRBJ1-5; maybe TRBD1 (6 bases). The CDR3 extends over 16 amino acids. With 3 bases removed from V and 0 bases from J, the gap between germline ends came to 12 bases. Germline assignment: CDR1 SGHVS and CDR2 FQNEAQ.

The genes are TRBV25-1 and TRBJ1-1, with 7 bases identical to TRBD1. CDR1 and CDR2 (germline): MGHDK, SYGVNS. J lost 4 bases, V lost 2 bases, and 4 bases had no gene match. This CDR3 is built from 14 residues. This CDR3 reads CASSENRGGTEAFF. The CDR3 region has the DNA TGTGCCAGCAGTGAAAACAGGGGAGGCACTGAAGCTTTCTTT.

The chain is built from TRBV19 and TRBJ1-2, with D hard to call. Germline assignment: CDR1 LNHDA and CDR2 SQIVND (reference sequence). The ends were cut back, 4 bases at V and 4 bases at J, with 10 bases in the middle. CDR3 length equals 13 residues. As DNA, the CDR3 is TGTGCCAGTAGTAGCCGGGCCTTCTATGGCTACACCTTC. This translates into CASSSRAFYGYTF.

In its sample, this clonotype was seen many times. V gene TRBV6-5 combines with J gene TRBJ2-5, with a weak D call TRBD1 (6 bases). Trimming took 2 bases from V and 5 from J, leaving 18 bases between them. The CDR3 has 16 amino acids. Germline V gene data show CDR1 as MNHEY and CDR2 as SVGAGI. The CDR3 bases are TGTGCCAGCAGTTACGGCGCAGGGGTCCAACGCGAGACCCAGTACTTC. It specifies CASSYGAGVQRETQYF.

The J gene is TRBJ1-4, the V gene TRBV13; no clear D gene. This CDR3 is 14 amino acids long. Trimming took off 3 bases at V and 5 bases at J, with 10 bases between the two ends. The germline CDR1 and CDR2 sequences are PRHDT and FYEKMQ (reference sequence). The chain's CDR3 is CASSFRGLNEKLFF. CDR3 in DNA: TGTGCCAGCAGCTTTCGAGGCCTGAATGAAAAACTGTTTTTT.

In this sample, this clonotype turned up many times. This sequence joins TRBV18 and TRBJ2-2; 9 positions match TRBD2. The CDR3 has 19 residues. Losses at the gene ends were 4 bases for V and 0 bases for J; bases not matched to a gene: 12. Germline V gene sequence: CDR1 KGHSH, CDR2 LQKENI. The chain's CDR3 is CASSLTLAGRNANTGELFF. The CDR3 DNA reads as TGTGCCAGCTCACTCACCCTAGCGGGGAGGAACGCGAACACCGGGGAGCTGTTTTTT. The whole variable domain, filled in from reference TRBV18 and TRBJ2-2, reads NAGVMQNPRHLVRRRGQEARLRCSPMKGHSHVYWYRQLPEEGLKFMVYLQKENIIDESGMPKERFSAEFPKEGPSILRIQQVVRGDSAAYFCASSLTLAGRNANTGELFFGEGSRLTVL.

Comments on this clonotype: One base away lies a much larger clone, so this may be a sequencing read error. V and J are TRBV15 and TRBJ2-3; the D gene is possibly TRBD2 (7 bases). This CDR3 contains 19 residues. V shed 3 bases and J shed 4 bases, with 26 bases lying between them. Germline lookup yields CDR1 LNHNV and CDR2 YYDKDF (reference sequence). In DNA, the CDR3 is TGTGCCACCAGCAGGTCGAGGCTTGGCGGGGGCTCCACGGCAGATACGCAGTATTTT. This gives the protein CATSRSRLGGGSTADTQYF.

The chain couples TRBV2 to TRBJ1-2; possibly TRBD1 for D (5 bases). Trimming left V 6 bases short and J 8 bases short, with 16 bases between. Germline V gene sequence: CDR1 SNHLY, CDR2 FYNNEI. The CDR3 extends over 13 amino acids. The CDR3 spells CASRRADSRGYTF. The CDR3 DNA is TGTGCCAGCAGACGTGCCGACAGTCGGGGCTACACCTTC.

In this sample, this clonotype turned up many times. In nucleotides, the CDR3 is TGTGCCAGCAGCCAATTCGTCGGCAATACGCAGTATTTT. As protein: CASSQFVGNTQYF. The chain uses TRBV3-1 and TRBJ2-3; D call uncertain. CDR3 size: 13 residues. V was shortened by 2 bases and J by 7 bases, with 10 bases between the two germline ends. CDR1 and CDR2 (germline): LGHDT, YNNKEL (reference sequence).

This clonotype appeared a few times. The V call is TRBV7-2, the J call TRBJ1-6; 8 nucleotides agree with TRBD1. The CDR3 contains 15 residues. Germline CDR1 and CDR2: SGHTA and FQGNSA. Losses at the gene ends were 5 bases for V and 4 bases for J; bases not matched to a gene: 4. The CDR3 nucleotides are TGTGCCAGCAGCCCGGGGACAGGTTATAATTCACCCCTCCACTTT. As protein: CASSPGTGYNSPLHF.

This clonotype was counted many times. The gene calls are TRBV5-6 and TRBJ2-5; perhaps TRBD2 as D (6 bases). Germline CDR1 is SGHDT and CDR2 is YYEEEE. This CDR3 spans 15 amino acids. Deletions cut 1 base from V and 2 bases from J, with 12 bases between. This CDR3 is CASSLIPAGQETQYF. The CDR3 DNA reads as TGTGCCAGCAGCTTGATTCCGGCGGGGCAAGAGACCCAGTACTTC.

This clonotype was observed a few times. This chain uses TRBV11-3 with TRBJ2-1, with 9 bases matching TRBD1. The junction had 7 bases not matched to a gene; V was cut back by 5 bases and J by 2 bases. In germline, CDR1 is SGHNT, CDR2 YENEEA. This CDR3 is built from 16 residues. CDR3 in amino acids: CASSTGGAGTYNEQFF. For the CDR3, the DNA is TGTGCCAGCAGCACAGGGGGCGCAGGAACCTACAATGAGCAGTTCTTC. Full variable domain (outside the CDR3, taken from reference TRBV11-3 and TRBJ2-1): EAGVVQSPRYKIIEKKQPVAFWCNPISGHNTLYWYLQNLGQGPELLIRYENEEAVDDSQLPKDRFSAERLKGVDSTLKIQPAELGDSAVYLCASSTGGAGTYNEQFFGPGTRLTVL.

This clonotype was observed many times. V usage is TRBV18 and J usage is TRBJ1-3; a weak D match, TRBD1 (5 bases). The CDR3 has 16 residues. Trimming left V 4 bases short and J 1 base short, with 14 bases between. Germline V CDR1 and CDR2: KGHSH, LQKENI. The CDR3 coding sequence is TGTGCCAGCTCACGGCCTACGGGGACTTCTGGAAACACCATATATTTT. Translating gives CASSRPTGTSGNTIYF.

In regard to this clonotype: A much larger clone lies one base from this, so it may be a read error. This chain joins TRBV6-2 or TRBV6-3 and TRBJ2-3; D unresolved. In germline, CDR1 is MNHEY, CDR2 SVGEGT. V lost 6 bases and J 4 bases, leaving 14 bases between the germline ends. The CDR3 has 14 amino acids. CDR3 in amino acids: CASRPVPLADTQYF. The CDR3 region has the DNA TGTGCCAGCAGACCCGTCCCGTTGGCAGATACGCAGTATTTT.

This chain links TRBV5-8 with TRBJ1-4; maybe TRBD1 (5 bases). CDR3 size: 16 residues. V gave up 0 bases and J gave up 4 bases, with 13 bases separating them. Germline CDR1 reads SGHTS; CDR2 reads YDEGEE. The CDR3: CASSLGLTENNEKLFF. The CDR3 DNA reads as TGTGCCAGCAGCTTGGGCCTGACAGAGAATAATGAAAAACTGTTTTTT.

The sample holds a few counts of this clonotype. The chain's CDR3 is CASSQIGGMGYGYTF. The DNA for the CDR3 is TGCGCCAGCAGCCAAATCGGAGGGATGGGCTATGGCTACACCTTC. The V gene is TRBV4-3, the J gene TRBJ1-2; D remains unclear. The V end was cut by 2 bases, the J end by 4 bases, with 14 bases between. CDR1 is LGHNA, CDR2 YSLEER, per germline. The CDR3 runs 15 residues.

This clonotype was seen ten or more times. The chain has TRBV19 and TRBJ1-2; D is unresolved. V lost 3 bases, J lost 7 bases, and 9 bases lay in between. This CDR3 has 12 amino acids. Germline lookup yields CDR1 LNHDA and CDR2 SQIVND (reference sequence). The CDR3 DNA sequence: TGTGCCAGTAGTATCGAAAGGGTTGGCTACACCTTC. This gives the protein CASSIERVGYTF.

This clonotype has more than one count but fewer than ten. The chain employs TRBV5-6 and TRBJ1-5; D ambiguous. The germline V gene has CDR1 SGHDT and CDR2 YYEEEE. The CDR3 length is 14 residues. Trimming took off 0 bases at V and 2 bases at J, with 6 bases between the two ends. The DNA for the CDR3 is TGTGCCAGCAGCTTGGTGCGTGGCAATCAGCCCCAGCATTTT. Amino acid sequence: CASSLVRGNQPQHF.

This clonotype was found a few times. This chain uses TRBV5-4 with TRBJ2-3; 11 bases align to TRBD2. From germline, CDR1 is SGHNT and CDR2 YYREEE (reference sequence). The CDR3 sequence is 19 residues long. V shed 4 bases and J 7 bases; nucleotides not matched to a gene: 20. CDR3 DNA: TGTGCCAGCAGCCGAAGAGAGGCTAGCGGGGGGAAGGTACAGTATACGCAGTATTTT. Translating gives CASSRREASGGKVQYTQYF.

This clonotype was seen many times. The rearrangement links TRBV6-5 to TRBJ2-1; D may be TRBD2 (6 bases). Trimming left V 6 bases short and J 12 bases short, with 24 bases between. The length of the CDR3 is 15 residues. The germline V gene encodes CDR1 MNHEY and CDR2 SVGAGI. The CDR3 DNA is TGTGCCAGCAGCCCAAAGGGGCTAGCGCGGCTAGGGCAGTTCTTC. It yields the protein CASSPKGLARLGQFF.

This clonotype has at least ten counts. This sequence joins TRBV18 and TRBJ1-1; D is undetermined. Germline CDR1 KGHSH, CDR2 LQKENI. V was trimmed by 3 bases and J by 0 bases, leaving 14 bases between them. The CDR3 contains 16 residues. CDR3 bases: TGTGCCAGCTCACCGAATCATCCCGCTATGAACACTGAAGCTTTCTTT. Translating it yields CASSPNHPAMNTEAFF.

The chain carries TRBV18 and TRBJ1-3, with TRBD1 as a possible D gene (6 bases). The CDR3 runs 17 residues. V was cut by 1 base and J by 0 bases, with 13 bases left in between. Germline CDR1 reads KGHSH; CDR2 reads LQKENI. CDR3 sequence reads: CASSPQDSAISGNTIYF. The CDR3 DNA follows: TGTGCCAGCTCACCACAGGACAGTGCCATCTCTGGAAACACCATATATTTT. The variable domain in full, completed from reference TRBV18 and TRBJ1-3, reads NAGVMQNPRHLVRRRGQEARLRCSPMKGHSHVYWYRQLPEEGLKFMVYLQKENIIDESGMPKERFSAEFPKEGPSILRIQQVVRGDSAAYFCASSPQDSAISGNTIYFGEGSWLTVV.

This clonotype was detected only a few times. This chain connects TRBV18 to TRBJ1-2; TRBD1 is a possible D gene (6 bases). CDR3 size: 14 residues. CDR1 is KGHSH and CDR2 is LQKENI in the germline V gene. Trimming left V 2 bases short and J 8 bases short, with 15 bases between. CDR3 in amino acids: CASSPAGQGHGYTF. DNA of the CDR3: TGTGCCAGCTCACCAGCGGGGCAGGGGCACGGCTACACCTTC.

The rearrangement links TRBV20-1 to TRBJ2-1; TRBD2 agrees at 12 bases. V shed 5 bases, J shed 9 bases, and the junction held 5 bases outside the gene matches. The CDR3 sequence is 13 residues long. Germline V gene sequence: CDR1 DFQATT, CDR2 SNEGSKA (reference sequence). The CDR3 here is CSAPGLAGSEQFF. CDR3 in DNA: TGCAGTGCTCCAGGACTAGCGGGGAGTGAGCAGTTCTTC.

The genes are TRBV7-8 and TRBJ1-1; 7 positions match TRBD1. After removal of 2 bases from V and 1 base from J, the junction contained 4 bases not matched to a gene. This CDR3 has 15 residues. CDR1 SGHVS and CDR2 FQNEAQ come from the germline V gene. The chain's CDR3 is CASSLSRQGNTEAFF. For the CDR3, the DNA is TGTGCCAGCAGCTTATCTCGACAGGGGAACACTGAAGCTTTCTTT.

The chain couples TRBV27 to TRBJ1-2, with D perhaps matching TRBD1 (5 bases). The V gene's germline CDR1 is MNHEY and CDR2 SMNVEV (reference sequence). There are 15 residues in the CDR3. V lost 8 bases to trimming and J lost 0 bases, with 16 bases between them. Here the CDR3 reads CASRGGDEANYGYTF. As DNA, the CDR3 is TGTGCCAGCCGGGGAGGGGATGAGGCTAACTATGGCTACACCTTC.

This chain links TRBV20-1 with TRBJ2-3; no reliable D call. CDR3 length: 13 residues. V dropped 6 bases and J dropped 1 base, with 11 bases sitting between them. From germline, CDR1 is DFQATT and CDR2 SNEGSKA (reference sequence). CDR3 DNA sequence: TGCAGTGCCAGCAACCCCCGCACAGATACGCAGTATTTT. Its protein product is CSASNPRTDTQYF.

This rearrangement joins TRBV5-6 to TRBJ1-2; D possibly corresponds to TRBD1 (5 bases). The CDR3 covers 14 residues. Germline V lookup: CDR1 SGHDT, CDR2 YYEEEE. V was pared by 4 bases and J by 4 bases, with 14 bases between. The CDR3 bases are TGTGCCAGCAGCCCGGGACGGAATACCTATGGCTACACCTTC. Translation gives CASSPGRNTYGYTF.

The gene calls are TRBV5-8 and TRBJ2-3; unclear D gene. Germline V gives CDR1 SGHTS, CDR2 YDEGEE. V lost 2 bases and J lost 2, with 9 bases in between. The length of the CDR3 is 14 residues. The CDR3 loop reads CASSLVTFTDTQYF. The CDR3, as DNA: TGTGCCAGCAGCTTAGTGACATTCACAGATACGCAGTATTTT.